The present entry profiles one TCR beta chain with its context. This clonotype was seen just once. The specificity of this receptor is unknown. Base qualities are not at hand, and no much larger clone is one base apart. Systemically healthy Caucasian individuals from Russia, about 38 in total and aged about 6 to 90 years, were included as donors. Ten milliliters of peripheral blood were drawn from each donor into EDTA-treated Vacutainer tubes. PBMCs were isolated by Ficoll-Paque density-gradient centrifugation, with at least 7 million obtained per sample. Total RNA was extracted from PBMCs with Trizol reagent, with at least 5.5 micrograms obtained per sample. The percentages of naive CD45RAhigh/CD27high T cells were determined by flow cytometry on a PBMC aliquot from every donor. Receptors were amplified or captured by 5' RACE. Sequencing was performed on an Illumina HiSeq 2500. A second PCR of 7 to 11 cycles was performed with a sample-barcoded 5' primer and a J-beta primer mix. A unique molecular identifier was introduced onto each TCR beta cDNA molecule by a template-switch 5' adaptor carrying 12 random nucleotides. Each sample yielded at least 3 million CDR3-containing paired-end reads. All of the RNA was converted into first-strand cDNA using the Mint cDNA synthesis kit, with a TRBC-specific oligonucleotide serving as the primer. All cDNA was treated with uracil-DNA glycosylase and then went through a first 18-cycle PCR with the universal primers M1SS and BC2_uni_R. Concerning the study's data processing: For normalization, 1 million high-quality reads were randomly selected from each sample, with every read carrying a distinct molecular identifier. Reads sharing molecular identifiers were discarded rather than binned into consensus sequences. MiTCR, with a Q25 quality threshold and the strictest error-elimination algorithm, was used for CDR3 identification, clonotype clustering and error correction. A nonparametric unseen species model using Euler transformation provided a lower-bound estimate of total TCR beta diversity. TCRdb trimmed public reads at Q25 via fastp, called clones via MiXCR and kept in-frame beta chains. A single entry per CDR3 protein holds the most common genes and DNA from its merged rows. The V and J calls were determined by TCRdb, not by the authors. This sample is represented by 800,000 to 1,000,000 distinct CDR3 sequences; about 48% of them were singletons. Roughly 12% of the sample comes from the top ten.

This sample was included in a study of blood T cells in healthy people across ages (dated by TCRdb to about 2015). For the wider study: Template switching captured roughly one uniquely barcoded TCR beta cDNA molecule per two T cells in model experiments. Age-related changes in TCR beta repertoire diversity were measured in the study by deep sequencing normalized with unique cDNA molecular identifiers. Donors were grouped into four age groups: young (average 16 years), middle-aged (about 40), aged (approximately 67) and long-lived (roughly 80). To avoid experimental bias, donors of different ages were distributed randomly across sequencing lanes. Using the same blood draw, the study looked at two additional independent replicas of 1 million unique cDNA reads for two donors, one aged 18 to 30 and the other aged 80 or older. Study-level results and caveats: Total diversity estimates from one million sequenced T cells were considered lower bounds and underestimates. There was a strong correlation between observed TCR beta diversity and the percentage of naive T cells measured by flow cytometry. Observed TCR beta diversity per million T cells fell roughly linearly with age, and a significant reduction was already apparent by age around 44. Because donor CMV infection status was unknown, age-related changes in expanded clonotypes were potentially confounded. The long-lived group showed more naive CD4+ T cells, fewer expanded clones and increased TCR diversity than the aged group, suggesting age selection. Conclusive comparison of naive and antigen-experienced compartments was prevented by the profiling of bulk unsorted PBMCs.

The CDR3 numbers 15 residues from cysteine through phenylalanine. Of the read, only the CDR3 DNA is kept; its 45 bases are in frame from base 1. V loses 2 bases at its end and J loses 7 bases; junction bases beyond the gene matches: 6. As encoded in the germline V gene, CDR1 is MNHEY while CDR2 is SVGAGI. This clonotype originated in a man aged 25 to 45 in good health. The chain is encoded by TRBV6-5 joined to TRBJ2-1, with 9 junctional bases fitting TRBD2. The sequenced sample was blood. The DNA sequence is given as TGTGCCAGCAGTTACGCCCCGCTAGCGGGGAATGAGCAGTTCTTC. It specifies CASSYAPLAGNEQFF.